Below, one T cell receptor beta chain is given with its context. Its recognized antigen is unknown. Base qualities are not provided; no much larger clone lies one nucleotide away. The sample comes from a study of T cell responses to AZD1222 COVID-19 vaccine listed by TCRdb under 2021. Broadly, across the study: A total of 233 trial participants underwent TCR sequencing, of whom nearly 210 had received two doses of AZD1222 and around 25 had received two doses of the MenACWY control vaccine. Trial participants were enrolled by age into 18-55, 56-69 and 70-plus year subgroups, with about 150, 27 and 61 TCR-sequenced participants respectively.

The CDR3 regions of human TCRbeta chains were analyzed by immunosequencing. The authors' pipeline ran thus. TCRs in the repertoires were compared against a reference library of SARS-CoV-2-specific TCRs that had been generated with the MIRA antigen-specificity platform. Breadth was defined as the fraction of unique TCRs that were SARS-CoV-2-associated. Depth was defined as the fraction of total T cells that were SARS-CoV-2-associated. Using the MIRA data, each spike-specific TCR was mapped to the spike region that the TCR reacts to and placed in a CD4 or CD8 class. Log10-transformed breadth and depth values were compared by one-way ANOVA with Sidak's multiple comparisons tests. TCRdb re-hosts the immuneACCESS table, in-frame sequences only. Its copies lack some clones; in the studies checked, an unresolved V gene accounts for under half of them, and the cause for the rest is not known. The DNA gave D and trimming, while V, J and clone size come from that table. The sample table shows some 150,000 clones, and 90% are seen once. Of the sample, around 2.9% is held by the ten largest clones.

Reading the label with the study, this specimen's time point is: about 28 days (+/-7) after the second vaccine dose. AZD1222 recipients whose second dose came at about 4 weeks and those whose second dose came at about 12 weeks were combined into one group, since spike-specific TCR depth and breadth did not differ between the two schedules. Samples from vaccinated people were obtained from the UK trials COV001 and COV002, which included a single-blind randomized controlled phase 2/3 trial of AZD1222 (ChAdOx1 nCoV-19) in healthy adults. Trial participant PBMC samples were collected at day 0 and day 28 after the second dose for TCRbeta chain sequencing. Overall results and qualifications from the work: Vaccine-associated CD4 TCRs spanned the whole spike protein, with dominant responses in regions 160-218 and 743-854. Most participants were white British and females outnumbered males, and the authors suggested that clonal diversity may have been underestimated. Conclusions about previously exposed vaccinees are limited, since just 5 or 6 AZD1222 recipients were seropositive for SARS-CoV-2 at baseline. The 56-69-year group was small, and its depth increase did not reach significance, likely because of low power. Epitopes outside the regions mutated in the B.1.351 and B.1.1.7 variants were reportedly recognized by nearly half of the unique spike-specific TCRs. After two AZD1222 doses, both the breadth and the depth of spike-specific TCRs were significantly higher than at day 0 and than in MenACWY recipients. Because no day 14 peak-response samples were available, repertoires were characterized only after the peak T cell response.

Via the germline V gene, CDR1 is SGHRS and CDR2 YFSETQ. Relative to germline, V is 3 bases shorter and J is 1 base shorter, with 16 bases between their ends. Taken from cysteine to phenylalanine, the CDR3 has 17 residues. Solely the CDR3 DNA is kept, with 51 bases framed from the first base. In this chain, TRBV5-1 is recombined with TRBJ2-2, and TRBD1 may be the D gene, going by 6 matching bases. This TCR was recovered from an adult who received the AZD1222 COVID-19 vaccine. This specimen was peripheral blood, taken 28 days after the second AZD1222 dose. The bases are TGCGCCAGCAGCTCCCTGACAGGCCCATTGAACACCGGGGAGCTGTTTTTT. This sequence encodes CASSSLTGPLNTGELFF.